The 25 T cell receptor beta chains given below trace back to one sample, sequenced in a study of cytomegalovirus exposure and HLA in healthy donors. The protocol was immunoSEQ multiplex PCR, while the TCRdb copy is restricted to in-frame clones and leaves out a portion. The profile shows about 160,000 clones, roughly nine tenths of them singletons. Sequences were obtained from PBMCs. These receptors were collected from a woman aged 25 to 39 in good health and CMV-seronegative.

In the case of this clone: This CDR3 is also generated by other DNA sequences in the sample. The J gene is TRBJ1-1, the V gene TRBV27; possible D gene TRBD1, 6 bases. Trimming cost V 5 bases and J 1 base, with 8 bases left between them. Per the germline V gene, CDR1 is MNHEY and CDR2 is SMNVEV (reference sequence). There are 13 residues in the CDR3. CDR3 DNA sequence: TGTGCCAGCAGTCTAGGGGGGAACACTGAAGCTTTCTTT. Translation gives CASSLGGNTEAFF.

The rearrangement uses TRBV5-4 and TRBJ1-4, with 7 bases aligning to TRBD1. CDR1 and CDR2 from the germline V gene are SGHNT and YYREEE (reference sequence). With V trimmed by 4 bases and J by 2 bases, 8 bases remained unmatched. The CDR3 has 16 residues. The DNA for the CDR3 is TGTGCCAGCAGCAAGGGACAGCTCTCTACTAATGAAAAACTGTTTTTT. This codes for CASSKGQLSTNEKLFF. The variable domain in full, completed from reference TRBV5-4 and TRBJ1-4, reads ETGVTQSPTHLIKTRGQQVTLRCSSQSGHNTVSWYQQALGQGPQFIFQYYREEENGRGNFPPRFSGLQFPNYSSELNVNALELDDSALYLCASSKGQLSTNEKLFFGSGTQLSVL.

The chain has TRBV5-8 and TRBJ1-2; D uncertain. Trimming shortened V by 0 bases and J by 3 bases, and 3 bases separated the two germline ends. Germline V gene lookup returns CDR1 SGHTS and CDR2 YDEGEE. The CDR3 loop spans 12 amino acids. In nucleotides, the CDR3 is TGTGCCAGCAGCTTGGCGGACTATGGCTACACCTTC. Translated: CASSLADYGYTF.

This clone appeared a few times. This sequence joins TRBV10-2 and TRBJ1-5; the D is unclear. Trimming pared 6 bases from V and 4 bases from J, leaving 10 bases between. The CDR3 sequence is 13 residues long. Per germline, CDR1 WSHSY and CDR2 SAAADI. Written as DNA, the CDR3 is TGCGCCAGCAGCAACAGCGAGAATCAGCCCCAGCATTTT. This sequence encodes CASSNSENQPQHF.

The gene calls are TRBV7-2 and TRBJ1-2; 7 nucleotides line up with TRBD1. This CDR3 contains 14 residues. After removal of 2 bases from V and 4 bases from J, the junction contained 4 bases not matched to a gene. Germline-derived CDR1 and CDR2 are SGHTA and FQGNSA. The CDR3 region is CASSLSRQGYGYTF. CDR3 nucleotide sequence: TGTGCCAGCAGCTTATCAAGACAGGGCTATGGCTACACCTTC. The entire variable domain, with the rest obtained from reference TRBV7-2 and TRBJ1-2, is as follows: GAGVSQSPSNKVTEKGKDVELRCDPISGHTALYWYRQSLGQGLEFLIYFQGNSAPDKSGLPSDRFSAERTGGSVSTLTIQRTQQEDSAVYLCASSLSRQGYGYTFGSGTRLTVV.

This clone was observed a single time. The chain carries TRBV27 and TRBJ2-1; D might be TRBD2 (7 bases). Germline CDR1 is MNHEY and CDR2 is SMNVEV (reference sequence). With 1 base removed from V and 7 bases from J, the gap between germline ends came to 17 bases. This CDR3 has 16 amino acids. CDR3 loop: CASSLLPLEGGNEQFF. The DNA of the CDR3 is TGTGCCAGCAGTTTATTACCACTAGAGGGGGGGAATGAGCAGTTCTTC.

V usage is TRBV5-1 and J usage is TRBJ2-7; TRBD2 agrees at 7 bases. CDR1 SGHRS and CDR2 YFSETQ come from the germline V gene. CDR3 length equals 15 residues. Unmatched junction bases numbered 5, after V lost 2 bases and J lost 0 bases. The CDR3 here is CASSFLAGLSYEQYF. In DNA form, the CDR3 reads TGCGCCAGCAGCTTCTTAGCGGGTCTCTCCTACGAGCAGTACTTC.

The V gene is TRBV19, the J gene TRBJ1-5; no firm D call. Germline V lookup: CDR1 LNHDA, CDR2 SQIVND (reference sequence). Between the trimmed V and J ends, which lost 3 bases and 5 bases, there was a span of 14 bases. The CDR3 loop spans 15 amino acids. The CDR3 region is CASSMWQSGYQPQHF. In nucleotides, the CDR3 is TGTGCCAGTAGTATGTGGCAGTCCGGCTATCAGCCCCAGCATTTT.

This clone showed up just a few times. CDR3: CASRKTYNEQFF. CDR3 coding DNA: TGTGCCAGCAGGAAGACCTACAATGAGCAGTTCTTC. The V gene is TRBV6-5, the J gene TRBJ2-1; D not certain. This CDR3 has 12 amino acids. Germline CDR1 and CDR2: MNHEY and SVGAGI. V was cut by 6 bases and J by 2 bases, with 5 bases left in between.

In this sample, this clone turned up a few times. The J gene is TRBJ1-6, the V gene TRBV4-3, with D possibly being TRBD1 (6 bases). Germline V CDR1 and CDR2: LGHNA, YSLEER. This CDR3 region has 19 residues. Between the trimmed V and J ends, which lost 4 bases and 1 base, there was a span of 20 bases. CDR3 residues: CASSPDGLGARSYNSPLHF. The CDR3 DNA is TGCGCCAGCAGCCCCGATGGTTTGGGGGCTAGGTCCTATAATTCACCCCTCCACTTT.

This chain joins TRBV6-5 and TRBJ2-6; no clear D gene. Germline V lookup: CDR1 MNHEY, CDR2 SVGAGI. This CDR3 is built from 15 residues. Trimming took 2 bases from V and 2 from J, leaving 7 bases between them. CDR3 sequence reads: CASSYRVAGANVLTF. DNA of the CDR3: TGTGCCAGCAGTTACCGTGTTGCTGGGGCCAACGTCCTGACTTTC.

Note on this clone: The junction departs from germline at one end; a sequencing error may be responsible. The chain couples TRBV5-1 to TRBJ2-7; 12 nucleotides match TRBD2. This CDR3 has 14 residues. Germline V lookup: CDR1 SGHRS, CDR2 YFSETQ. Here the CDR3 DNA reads TGCGCCAGCAGCGGGACCGGGACTAGCGGGCTTTGGTATTTC. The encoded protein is CASSGTGTSGLWYF. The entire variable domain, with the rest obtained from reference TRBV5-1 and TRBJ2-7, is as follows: KAGVTQTPRYLIKTRGQQVTLSCSPISGHRSVSWYQQTPGQGLQFLFEYFSETQRNKGNFPGRFSGRQFSNSRSEMNVSTLELGDSALYLCASSGTGTSGLWYFGPGTRLTVT.

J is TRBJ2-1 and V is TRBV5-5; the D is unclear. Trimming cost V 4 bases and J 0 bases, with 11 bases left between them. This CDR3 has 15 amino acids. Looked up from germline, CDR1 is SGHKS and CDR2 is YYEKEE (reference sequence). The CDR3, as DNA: TGTGCCAGCAGCGACCTTGGAAGCTCCTACAATGAGCAGTTCTTC. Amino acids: CASSDLGSSYNEQFF.

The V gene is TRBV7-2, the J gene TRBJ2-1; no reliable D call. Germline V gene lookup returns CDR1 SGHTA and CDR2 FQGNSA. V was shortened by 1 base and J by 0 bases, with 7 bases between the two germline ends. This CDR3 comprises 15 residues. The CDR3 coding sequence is TGTGCCAGCAGCTTAGAGGGTAGCTCCTACAATGAGCAGTTCTTC. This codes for CASSLEGSSYNEQFF.

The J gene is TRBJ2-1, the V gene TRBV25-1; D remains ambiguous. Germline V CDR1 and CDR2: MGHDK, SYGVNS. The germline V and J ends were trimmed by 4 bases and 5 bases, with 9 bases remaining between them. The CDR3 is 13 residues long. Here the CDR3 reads CASSAQLNNEQFF. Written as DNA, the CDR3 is TGTGCCAGCAGTGCCCAACTCAACAATGAGCAGTTCTTC.

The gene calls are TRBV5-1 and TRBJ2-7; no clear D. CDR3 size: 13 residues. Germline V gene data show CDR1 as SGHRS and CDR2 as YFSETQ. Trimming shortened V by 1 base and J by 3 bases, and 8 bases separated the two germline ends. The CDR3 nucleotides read TGCGCCAGCAGCTTGTATGGCAGCTACGAGCAGTACTTC. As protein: CASSLYGSYEQYF.

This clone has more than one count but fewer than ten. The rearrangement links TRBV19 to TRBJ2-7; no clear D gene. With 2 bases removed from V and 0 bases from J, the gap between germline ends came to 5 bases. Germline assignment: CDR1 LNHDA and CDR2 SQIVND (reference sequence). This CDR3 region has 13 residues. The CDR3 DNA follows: TGTGCCAGTAGTATATCACTCTCCTACGAGCAGTACTTC. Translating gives CASSISLSYEQYF.

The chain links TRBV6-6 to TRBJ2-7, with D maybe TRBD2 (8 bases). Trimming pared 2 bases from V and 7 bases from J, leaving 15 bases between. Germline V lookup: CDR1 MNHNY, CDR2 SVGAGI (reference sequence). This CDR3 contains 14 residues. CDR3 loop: CASSYEGAGGEQYF. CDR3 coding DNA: TGTGCCAGCAGTTACGAGGGGGCGGGGGGTGAGCAGTACTTC.

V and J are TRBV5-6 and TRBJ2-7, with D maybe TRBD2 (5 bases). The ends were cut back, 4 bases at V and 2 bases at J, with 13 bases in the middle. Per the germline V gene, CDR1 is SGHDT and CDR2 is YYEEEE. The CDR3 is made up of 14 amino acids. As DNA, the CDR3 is TGTGCCAGCAGCAACCGGGGTCCACCCTACGAGCAGTACTTC. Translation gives CASSNRGPPYEQYF. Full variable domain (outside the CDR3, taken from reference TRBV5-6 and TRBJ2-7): DAGVTQSPTHLIKTRGQQVTLRCSPKSGHDTVSWYQQALGQGPQFIFQYYEEEERQRGNFPDRFSGHQFPNYSSELNVNALLLGDSALYLCASSNRGPPYEQYFGPGTRLTVT.

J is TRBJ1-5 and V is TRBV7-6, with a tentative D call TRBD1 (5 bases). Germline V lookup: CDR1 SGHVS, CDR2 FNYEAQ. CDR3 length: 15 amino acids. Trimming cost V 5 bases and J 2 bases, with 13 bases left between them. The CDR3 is CASSPQAGRNQPQHF. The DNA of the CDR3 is TGTGCCAGCAGCCCTCAAGCAGGGCGCAATCAGCCCCAGCATTTT.

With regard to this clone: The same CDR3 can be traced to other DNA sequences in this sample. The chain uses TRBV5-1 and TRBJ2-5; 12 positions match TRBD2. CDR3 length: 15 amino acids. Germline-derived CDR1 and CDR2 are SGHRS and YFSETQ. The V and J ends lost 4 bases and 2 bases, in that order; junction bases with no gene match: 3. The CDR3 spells CASSLGLAGQETQYF. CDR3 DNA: TGCGCCAGCAGCCTAGGACTAGCGGGGCAAGAGACCCAGTACTTC.

The CDR3 nucleotides read TGTGCCAGCAGTTTTGGGGTGGGGGAGACCCAGTACTTC. Translation gives CASSFGVGETQYF. This rearrangement joins TRBV4-2 to TRBJ2-5, with D hard to call. Germline-derived CDR1 and CDR2 are LGHNA and YNFKEQ. This CDR3 has 13 amino acids. Trimming pared 6 bases from V and 5 bases from J, leaving 13 bases between.

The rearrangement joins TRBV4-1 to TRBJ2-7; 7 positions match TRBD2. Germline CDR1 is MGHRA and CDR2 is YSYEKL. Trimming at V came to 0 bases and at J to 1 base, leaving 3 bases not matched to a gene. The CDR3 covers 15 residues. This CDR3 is CASSQEGLPSYEQYF. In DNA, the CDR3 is TGCGCCAGCAGCCAAGAGGGACTACCATCCTACGAGCAGTACTTC.

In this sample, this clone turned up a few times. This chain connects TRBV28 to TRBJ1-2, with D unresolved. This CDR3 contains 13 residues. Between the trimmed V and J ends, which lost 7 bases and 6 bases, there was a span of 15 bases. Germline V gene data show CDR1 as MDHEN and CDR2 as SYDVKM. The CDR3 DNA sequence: TGTGCCAGCACCACCGTCGGGAGTCATGGCTACACCTTC. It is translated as CASTTVGSHGYTF.

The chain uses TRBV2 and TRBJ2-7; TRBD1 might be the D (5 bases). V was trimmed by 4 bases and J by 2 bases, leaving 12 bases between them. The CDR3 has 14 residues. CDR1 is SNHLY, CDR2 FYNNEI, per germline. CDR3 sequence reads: CASSAEGVAYEQYF. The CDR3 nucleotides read TGTGCCAGCAGTGCGGAAGGGGTGGCCTACGAGCAGTACTTC. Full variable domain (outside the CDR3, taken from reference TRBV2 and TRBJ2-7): EPEVTQTPSHQVTQMGQEVILRCVPISNHLYFYWYRQILGQKVEFLVSFYNNEISEKSEIFDDQFSVERPDGSNFTLKIRSTKLEDSAMYFCASSAEGVAYEQYFGPGTRLTVT.